A selection of T cell receptor beta chains follows, all from one sample in a study of cytomegalovirus exposure and HLA in healthy donors. Produced via immunoSEQ multiplex PCR; TCRdb's table is partial and in-frame only. Recorded for this sample: 91,000 or so clones. The sequencing input was PBMCs. The receptors come from a woman under 40 in good health and CMV-seronegative. Each CDR3 is given with its conserved first and last residue. Fields, in order: CDR3 length, D gene, J gene, V gene, CDR3 protein, CDR3 DNA. A D gene is named only where the DNA matches it firmly.

cdr3_length: 14; d_call: TRBD1; j_call: TRBJ2-7; v_call: TRBV7-9; cdr3_aa: CASSRQGAGYEQYF; cdr3_nt: TGTGCCAGCAGTAGACAGGGGGCCGGCTACGAGCAGTACTTC
cdr3_length: 16; d_call: TRBD2; j_call: TRBJ2-2; v_call: TRBV11-3; cdr3_aa: CASSPDRGVYTGELFF; cdr3_nt: TGTGCCAGCAGCCCCGACCGGGGGGTCTACACCGGGGAGCTGTTTTTT
cdr3_length: 13; d_call: .; j_call: TRBJ1-6; v_call: TRBV2; cdr3_aa: CASSDGLGSPLHF; cdr3_nt: TGTGCCAGCAGTGACGGACTCGGGTCACCCCTCCACTTT
cdr3_length: 19; d_call: .; j_call: TRBJ2-3; v_call: TRBV7-9; cdr3_aa: CASSLTWGPLAPITDTQYF; cdr3_nt: TGTGCCAGCAGCTTGACTTGGGGGCCACTAGCGCCTATCACAGATACGCAGTATTTT
cdr3_length: 13; d_call: .; j_call: TRBJ2-7; v_call: TRBV2; cdr3_aa: CASNRDFAYEQYF; cdr3_nt: TGTGCCAGCAACCGGGACTTTGCCTACGAGCAGTACTTC
cdr3_length: 17; d_call: TRBD1; j_call: TRBJ2-7; v_call: TRBV18; cdr3_aa: CASSPPGTGGATYEQYF; cdr3_nt: TGTGCCAGCTCACCACCGGGGACAGGGGGCGCGACCTACGAGCAGTACTTC
cdr3_length: 14; d_call: TRBD1; j_call: TRBJ1-5; v_call: TRBV19; cdr3_aa: CASSMGQGAGPQHF; cdr3_nt: TGTGCCAGTAGTATGGGACAGGGGGCTGGGCCCCAGCATTTT
cdr3_length: 15; d_call: .; j_call: TRBJ1-5; v_call: TRBV28; cdr3_aa: CASSFPWEGNQPQHF; cdr3_nt: TGTGCCAGCAGTTTCCCCTGGGAGGGGAATCAGCCCCAGCATTTT
cdr3_length: 17; d_call: TRBD2; j_call: TRBJ2-7; v_call: TRBV6-8; cdr3_aa: CASSYSRRLAGNYEQYF; cdr3_nt: TGTGCCAGCAGTTATAGCCGCAGACTAGCGGGAAACTACGAGCAGTACTTC
cdr3_length: 15; d_call: TRBD1; j_call: TRBJ1-4; v_call: TRBV4-1; cdr3_aa: CASSRTGAPNEKLFF; cdr3_nt: TGCGCCAGCAGCCGGACAGGGGCTCCCAATGAAAAACTGTTTTTT
cdr3_length: 16; d_call: TRBD2; j_call: TRBJ2-1; v_call: TRBV5-1; cdr3_aa: CASSSTGGGSHNEQFF; cdr3_nt: TGCGCCAGCAGCTCGACAGGCGGGGGGAGCCACAATGAGCAGTTCTTC
cdr3_length: 16; d_call: TRBD1; j_call: TRBJ2-1; v_call: TRBV19; cdr3_aa: CASIGQGVSSYNEQFF; cdr3_nt: TGTGCCAGTATCGGGCAGGGGGTATCCTCCTACAATGAGCAGTTCTTC
cdr3_length: 14; d_call: .; j_call: TRBJ2-7; v_call: TRBV11-2; cdr3_aa: CASSLVDSAYEQYF; cdr3_nt: TGTGCCAGCAGCTTAGTTGACAGCGCATACGAGCAGTACTTC
cdr3_length: 15; d_call: TRBD2; j_call: TRBJ2-7; v_call: TRBV13; cdr3_aa: CASSFNLAGGREQYF; cdr3_nt: TGTGCCAGCAGCTTCAATCTAGCGGGGGGTAGGGAGCAGTACTTC
cdr3_length: 14; d_call: .; j_call: TRBJ1-2; v_call: TRBV5-1; cdr3_aa: CASSEIPGNYGYTF; cdr3_nt: TGCGCCAGCAGCGAAATACCAGGGAACTATGGCTACACCTTC
cdr3_length: 12; d_call: .; j_call: TRBJ2-3; v_call: TRBV29-1; cdr3_aa: CSVSPYTDTQYF; cdr3_nt: TGCAGCGTTAGCCCATACACAGATACGCAGTATTTT
cdr3_length: 15; d_call: .; j_call: TRBJ2-1; v_call: TRBV5-1; cdr3_aa: CASSLAFTTYNEQFF; cdr3_nt: TGCGCCAGCAGCTTGGCATTTACTACCTACAATGAGCAGTTCTTC
cdr3_length: 14; d_call: TRBD1; j_call: TRBJ1-5; v_call: TRBV28; cdr3_aa: CASRTDRPPQPQHF; cdr3_nt: TGTGCCAGCAGAACGGACAGGCCCCCTCAGCCCCAGCATTTT
cdr3_length: 16; d_call: .; j_call: TRBJ1-2; v_call: TRBV6-1; cdr3_aa: CASSEGWGVATYGYTF; cdr3_nt: TGTGCCAGCAGTGAAGGATGGGGGGTCGCGACCTATGGCTACACCTTC
cdr3_length: 16; d_call: TRBD1; j_call: TRBJ1-1; v_call: TRBV4-1; cdr3_aa: CASSHNHGGGTTEAFF; cdr3_nt: TGCGCCAGCAGCCACAATCATGGAGGGGGCACCACTGAAGCTTTCTTT
cdr3_length: 14; d_call: TRBD2; j_call: TRBJ2-1; v_call: TRBV28; cdr3_aa: CASSLVWEGGEQFF; cdr3_nt: TGTGCCAGCAGTTTGGTTTGGGAGGGCGGTGAGCAGTTCTTC
cdr3_length: 14; d_call: .; j_call: TRBJ2-3; v_call: TRBV2; cdr3_aa: CASSAAIGTDTQYF; cdr3_nt: TGTGCCAGCAGTGCAGCGATAGGCACAGATACGCAGTATTTT
cdr3_length: 16; d_call: .; j_call: TRBJ1-5; v_call: TRBV18; cdr3_aa: CASSPSTDRGNQPQHF; cdr3_nt: TGTGCCAGCTCACCGTCGACTGACCGGGGCAATCAGCCCCAGCATTTT
cdr3_length: 15; d_call: .; j_call: TRBJ2-1; v_call: TRBV5-4; cdr3_aa: CASSSHGAEYNEQFF; cdr3_nt: TGTGCCAGCAGCTCTCATGGAGCGGAGTACAATGAGCAGTTCTTC
cdr3_length: 15; d_call: .; j_call: TRBJ2-3; v_call: TRBV6-5; cdr3_aa: CASSLGAPSTDTQYF; cdr3_nt: TGTGCCAGCAGTTTAGGGGCACCTAGCACAGATACGCAGTATTTT
cdr3_length: 15; d_call: .; j_call: TRBJ1-5; v_call: TRBV19; cdr3_aa: CASSIDPTEGQPQHF; cdr3_nt: TGTGCCAGTAGTATAGACCCCACTGAGGGCCAGCCCCAGCATTTT
cdr3_length: 14; d_call: .; j_call: TRBJ1-1; v_call: TRBV4-2; cdr3_aa: CASSQPGGSTEAFF; cdr3_nt: TGTGCCAGCAGCCAACCCGGAGGCAGCACTGAAGCTTTCTTT
cdr3_length: 12; d_call: .; j_call: TRBJ1-6; v_call: TRBV2; cdr3_aa: CASSQQGTPLHF; cdr3_nt: TGTGCCAGCAGCCAACAGGGTACACCCCTCCACTTT
cdr3_length: 16; d_call: .; j_call: TRBJ1-5; v_call: TRBV7-2; cdr3_aa: CASSLGTDRWNQPQHF; cdr3_nt: TGTGCCAGCAGCTTAGGGACCGACAGGTGGAATCAGCCCCAGCATTTT
cdr3_length: 14; d_call: .; j_call: TRBJ2-2; v_call: TRBV19; cdr3_aa: CASREEGASRELFF; cdr3_nt: TGTGCCAGTCGCGAGGAGGGGGCGAGCCGGGAGCTGTTTTTT
cdr3_length: 12; d_call: .; j_call: TRBJ1-1; v_call: TRBV29-1; cdr3_aa: CSAGTPNTEAFF; cdr3_nt: TGCAGTGCCGGGACTCCCAACACTGAAGCTTTCTTT
cdr3_length: 15; d_call: .; j_call: TRBJ2-3; v_call: TRBV11-2; cdr3_aa: CASSLFGVSPDTQYF; cdr3_nt: TGTGCCAGCAGCTTATTTGGTGTTAGTCCAGATACGCAGTATTTT
cdr3_length: 12; d_call: .; j_call: TRBJ2-7; v_call: TRBV7-2; cdr3_aa: CASSRYSSEQYF; cdr3_nt: TGTGCCAGCAGCCGATATAGTAGCGAGCAGTACTTC
cdr3_length: 17; d_call: TRBD2; j_call: TRBJ2-2; v_call: TRBV2; cdr3_aa: CASTVSALAGGYGELFF; cdr3_nt: TGTGCCAGCACAGTATCCGCACTAGCGGGGGGATACGGGGAGCTGTTTTTT
cdr3_length: 16; d_call: TRBD2; j_call: TRBJ2-1; v_call: TRBV14; cdr3_aa: CASSQGGGYSYNEQFF; cdr3_nt: TGTGCCAGCAGCCAAGGCGGGGGGTACTCCTACAATGAGCAGTTCTTC
cdr3_length: 15; d_call: TRBD2; j_call: TRBJ2-5; v_call: TRBV2; cdr3_aa: CASREPGLGKETQYF; cdr3_nt: TGTGCCAGCCGAGAACCGGGACTAGGTAAAGAGACCCAGTACTTC
cdr3_length: 14; d_call: .; j_call: TRBJ2-7; v_call: TRBV27; cdr3_aa: CASSLVSGIYEQYF; cdr3_nt: TGTGCCAGCAGTTTGGTTTCGGGGATCTACGAGCAGTACTTC
cdr3_length: 16; d_call: .; j_call: TRBJ1-2; v_call: TRBV27; cdr3_aa: CASSLSHRAVGYGYTF; cdr3_nt: TGTGCCAGCAGTCTTAGTCACAGGGCGGTGGGCTATGGCTACACCTTC
cdr3_length: 12; d_call: .; j_call: TRBJ2-7; v_call: TRBV19; cdr3_aa: CASSMVPYEQYF; cdr3_nt: TGTGCCAGTAGTATGGTCCCCTACGAGCAGTACTTC
cdr3_length: 15; d_call: .; j_call: TRBJ1-5; v_call: TRBV4-1; cdr3_aa: CASSQDTGSNQPQHF; cdr3_nt: TGCGCCAGCAGCCAAGATACAGGGAGCAATCAGCCCCAGCATTTT
cdr3_length: 13; d_call: .; j_call: TRBJ1-6; v_call: TRBV29-1; cdr3_aa: CSAQQGQDSPLHF; cdr3_nt: TGCAGCGCACAACAGGGTCAGGATTCACCCCTCCACTTT
cdr3_length: 15; d_call: .; j_call: TRBJ1-2; v_call: TRBV28; cdr3_aa: CASSLSGPGDYGYTF; cdr3_nt: TGTGCCAGCAGTTTGAGTGGCCCAGGGGACTATGGCTACACCTTC
cdr3_length: 15; d_call: TRBD2; j_call: TRBJ2-1; v_call: TRBV7-3; cdr3_aa: CASSTTSGEFDEQFF; cdr3_nt: TGTGCCAGCAGCACGACTAGCGGGGAATTCGATGAGCAGTTCTTC
cdr3_length: 15; d_call: .; j_call: TRBJ1-4; v_call: TRBV30; cdr3_aa: CAWSWPGTTNEKLFF; cdr3_nt: TGTGCCTGGAGTTGGCCCGGGACAACTAATGAAAAACTGTTTTTT
cdr3_length: 16; d_call: TRBD1; j_call: TRBJ2-2; v_call: TRBV5-1; cdr3_aa: CASSLLGQANTGELFF; cdr3_nt: TGCGCCAGCAGCTTGCTGGGACAGGCGAACACCGGGGAGCTGTTTTTT
cdr3_length: 16; d_call: TRBD2; j_call: TRBJ2-7; v_call: TRBV4-1; cdr3_aa: CASSRQALGLDSEQYF; cdr3_nt: TGCGCCAGCAGCCGCCAAGCCCTCGGACTAGACAGCGAGCAGTACTTC
cdr3_length: 15; d_call: .; j_call: TRBJ2-2; v_call: TRBV15; cdr3_aa: CATSRVQGSPGELFF; cdr3_nt: TGTGCCACCAGCAGAGTGCAGGGTAGCCCCGGGGAGCTGTTTTTT
cdr3_length: 16; d_call: .; j_call: TRBJ1-4; v_call: TRBV18; cdr3_aa: CASSPLAGSANEKLFF; cdr3_nt: TGTGCCAGCTCACCTCTGGCGGGGTCAGCTAATGAAAAACTGTTTTTT